Here is one TCR beta chain with its context. This clonotype has only a few counts. Its antigen remains undetermined. No base quality information exists; no much larger clone differs at one position. To demonstrate the VDJtools post-analysis software, TCR beta repertoires were profiled from the peripheral blood of more than ten young patients with multiple sclerosis. The multiple sclerosis patients were children and adolescents ranging in age from about 6 to 17 years. The protocol used for the library was PCR. This sample was sequenced with an Illumina HiSeq 2500. Unique molecular identifiers were incorporated into TCR beta cDNA libraries to reduce PCR and sequencing biases. Every 1 to 10 million input T cells yielded roughly 500,000 cDNA molecules, meaning each molecule approximated one T cell. The same protocol used for the earlier healthy control dataset was applied to prepare and sequence the patient libraries. Within a given batch, samples were prepared together, multiplexed and sequenced on the same HiSeq lane. The paper's processing steps were these. MIGEC was used to process the raw barcoded reads, and molecular identifier groups with only a single read were discarded before consensus assembly and CDR3 extraction. Clonotype tables were post-analysed with VDJtools, normalizing diversity by down-sampling all datasets to the smallest sample size. In repertoire overlap clustering, CDR3 amino acid sequences, but not nucleotide sequences, were matched to correct batch-related cross-sample contamination. TCRdb passed the public sequencing reads through fastp at Q25 and MiXCR, retaining productive beta sequences. Every entry covers one CDR3 protein and lists the most common genes and DNA from its rows. V and J calls and clone size were set by TCRdb, not the authors. The sample records about 190,000 distinct CDR3 sequences, 29% of which are singletons. The ten top clones hold about 3.7% of the sample.

This sample stems from a study of post-analysis software for immune sequencing data (dated by TCRdb to about 2015). At the level of the whole study: The recorded disease courses included relapsing-remitting, secondary progressive and progressive-relapsing multiple sclerosis, and some patients had no subtype annotation. The patient repertoires were set against 11 previously published healthy control repertoires from donors whose ages ranged from roughly 6 to 26 years. A subset of samples was prepared in parallel using single-end sample barcoding, then pooled and co-amplified after Illumina adapter ligation.

The cysteine opens and the phenylalanine closes a CDR3 of 15 amino acids. Only the CDR3 DNA is retained, 45 bases long and in frame from the first base. CDR1 and CDR2, looked up from the germline V gene, are SGHRS and YFSETQ. V loses 3 bases of germline sequence and J loses 4 bases, and the interval between the two ends is 15 bases. What the work shows at the level of the full study, not this receptor alone: Normalized Chao1 diversity was significantly lower in multiple sclerosis patients than controls, suggesting substantial peripheral T-cell clonal expansion. The multiple sclerosis patient group was slightly younger than the control group. Direct clustering with F measure revealed strong co-clustering of samples prepared in the same batch, which led to a batch-effect correction. Roughly 5 TRBV segments, including TRBV5-6, TRBV5-1 and TRBV20-1, were significantly more frequent in patients than controls.

Recombination joined TRBV5-1 with TRBJ2-3; the D segment may tentatively be TRBD1 or TRBD2, each giving 6 matched bases. Sequenced material: blood. The source of this sequence is a girl under 18 with multiple sclerosis. The CDR3 has the sequence CASSSEGGAADTQYF. The bases are TGCGCCAGCAGCTCGGAGGGGGGAGCGGCAGATACGCAGTATTTT.